The entry below describes one TCR beta chain. As yet, its antigen is unknown. This sample was taken from a study of human thymus T cells. The protocol was immunoSEQ multiplex PCR, while the TCRdb copy is restricted to in-frame clones and leaves out a portion. The sample records some 120,000 clones, around 95% being singletons. Resected material from corrective heart surgery provided the thymus tissue analysed. Broader study findings: Repertoires sampled from thymus and blood appeared biased in V and J gene usage. Related research found strongly overlapping thymic repertoires in unrelated individuals.

The sequence derives from a boy in the first two years of life with a congenital heart defect but otherwise immunologically healthy. Specimen: thymus tissue.

The chain's CDR3 is CASRRRTEIPYEQYF. As DNA, the CDR3 is TGTGCCAGCAGGCGGCGGACGGAAATTCCCTACGAGCAGTACTTC. The genes are TRBV28 and TRBJ2-7; no firm D call. V was shortened by 6 bases and J by 2 bases, with 17 bases between the two germline ends. The length of the CDR3 is 15 residues. Germline V gene sequence: CDR1 MDHEN, CDR2 SYDVKM.